Shown below are 2 T cell receptor beta chains from a single sample sequenced in a study of blood T cell repertoires in COVID-19. Profiled with immunoSEQ multiplex PCR; TCRdb holds only in-frame clones, not every one. The data contain around 130,000 clones, about 86% of them singletons. Source material: peripheral blood. The receptors come from a woman between 45 and 60 years old with acute or convalescent COVID-19.

V and J are TRBV13 and TRBJ2-7; possibly TRBD1 for D (5 bases). This CDR3 has 15 amino acids. Trimming cost V 1 base and J 2 bases, with 12 bases left between them. CDR1 and CDR2 (germline): PRHDT, FYEKMQ (reference sequence). The CDR3 loop reads CASSLEPGNPYEQYF. Here the CDR3 DNA reads TGTGCCAGCAGCTTAGAGCCAGGGAATCCCTACGAGCAGTACTTC. Full variable domain (remainder filled in from reference TRBV13 and TRBJ2-7): AAGVIQSPRHLIKEKRETATLKCYPIPRHDTVYWYQQGPGQDPQFLISFYEKMQSDKGSIPDRFSAQQFSDYHSELNMSSLELGDSALYFCASSLEPGNPYEQYFGPGTRLTVT.

The chain couples TRBV7-2 to TRBJ2-7; a weak D match, TRBD1 (6 bases). Trimming removed 2 bases from V and 6 bases from J, with 11 bases in between. The V gene's germline CDR1 is SGHTA and CDR2 FQGNSA. CDR3 length equals 13 residues. CDR3 amino acids: CASSLPGTLEQYF. The CDR3 DNA follows: TGTGCCAGCAGCTTACCCGGGACACTCGAGCAGTACTTC.